Listed below are T cell receptor beta chains from one sample, sequenced in a study of regulatory T cells in long-lasting Graves disease. MiXCR was run by TCRdb on the multiplex PCR reads, yielding one entry per CDR3 protein. The repertoire holds roughly 380,000 distinct CDR3 sequences, with roughly 17% as singletons. The data also belong to a second study, concerning T cells in Graves' hyperthyroidism and ophthalmopathy.

Sequenced material: peripheral blood mononuclear cells (PBMCs), taken at new diagnosis, from a patient treated with antithyroid drugs. These receptors were collected from a middle-aged man with Graves disease. Both conserved end residues are part of each CDR3. D genes are given only for firm matches. Rows give clone size only sometimes, using once, few, many, or a class for an expanded clone.

abundance: NA; j_gene: TRBJ2-4; v_gene: TRBV5-5; d_gene: NA; CDR3nt: TGTGCCAGCAGCCGGGGAGCCAAAAACATTCAGTACTTC; CDR3aa: CASSRGAKNIQYF
abundance: many; j_gene: TRBJ1-2; v_gene: TRBV6-1; d_gene: NA; CDR3nt: TGTGCCAGCACCTACGGGGGGGGAACGGGCTACACCTTC; CDR3aa: CASTYGGGTGYTF
abundance: NA; j_gene: TRBJ2-1; v_gene: TRBV7-3; d_gene: TRBD1; CDR3nt: TGTGCCAGCAGCTTGGGACAGGGAGGATTTCGCAATGAGCAGTTCTTC; CDR3aa: CASSLGQGGFRNEQFF
abundance: many; j_gene: TRBJ2-5; v_gene: TRBV12-3/TRBV12-4; d_gene: TRBD1; CDR3nt: TGTGCCAGCAGTTTAGGACAGGGAGTAGAGACCCAGTACTTC; CDR3aa: CASSLGQGVETQYF
abundance: medium-sized; j_gene: TRBJ2-7; v_gene: TRBV28; d_gene: TRBD1; CDR3nt: TGTGCCAGCAGAGGGACAGTAACCTACGAGCAGTACTTC; CDR3aa: CASRGTVTYEQYF
abundance: NA; j_gene: TRBJ2-7; v_gene: TRBV19; d_gene: NA; CDR3nt: TGTGCCAGTAGTATAGTCGGGGGCAGCCCTTACGAGCAGTACTTC; CDR3aa: CASSIVGGSPYEQYF
abundance: many; j_gene: TRBJ2-7; v_gene: TRBV20-1; d_gene: NA; CDR3nt: TGCAGTGCTAGTTCGGGGGCTGTGTACGAGCAGTACTTC; CDR3aa: CSASSGAVYEQYF
abundance: many; j_gene: TRBJ2-1; v_gene: TRBV28; d_gene: TRBD2; CDR3nt: TGTGCCAGCACCCCCGGGGGACTAGCGGGGGGAAGCTCCTACAATGAGCAGTTCTTC; CDR3aa: CASTPGGLAGGSSYNEQFF
abundance: NA; j_gene: TRBJ2-2; v_gene: TRBV30; d_gene: NA; CDR3nt: TGTGCCTACCCGACCGGGACCGGGGAGCTGTTTTTT; CDR3aa: CAYPTGTGELFF
abundance: many; j_gene: TRBJ2-1; v_gene: TRBV18; d_gene: TRBD2; CDR3nt: TGTGCCAGCTCCCACACTAGCAGCGGGGAAGACAATGAGCAGTTCTTC; CDR3aa: CASSHTSSGEDNEQFF
abundance: many; j_gene: TRBJ1-5; v_gene: TRBV24-1; d_gene: NA; CDR3nt: TGTGCCACCGATGGAGAATTAGGTAATCAGCCCCAGCATTTT; CDR3aa: CATDGELGNQPQHF